The 32 T cell receptor beta chains listed next were all sequenced from one sample in a study of control samples from healthy donors and cancer patients. Sequencing was performed with immunoSEQ multiplex PCR; in TCRdb, only in-frame clones are kept and a portion is missing. The top ten clones hold 0.85% to 1.3% of a sample with over 150,000 clones, over 90% of them seen once. The sequenced sample consisted of blood. These receptors were collected from a woman between 25 and 40 years old in good health.

The CDR3 region has the DNA TGTGCCAGCAGCCCCAGTCCCGGGACAGGGAACGGCGAGAGTGGCTACACCTTC. This translates into CASSPSPGTGNGESGYTF. This chain uses TRBV7-9 with TRBJ1-2, with 9 bases that match TRBD1. V dropped 5 bases and J dropped 7; count of bases not matched to a gene: 20. The V gene's germline CDR1 is SEHNR and CDR2 FQNEAQ (reference sequence). The length of the CDR3 is 18 residues. Full variable domain (rest looked up from reference TRBV7-9 and TRBJ1-2): DTGVSQNPRHKITKRGQNVTFRCDPISEHNRLYWYRQTLGQGPEFLTYFQNEAQLEKSRLLSDRFSAERPKGSFSTLEIQRTEQGDSAMYLCASSPSPGTGNGESGYTFGSGTRLTVV.

Of note for this clone: This sample includes further DNA sequences coding for the same CDR3. The chain is built from TRBV9 and TRBJ1-6, with unresolved D. Trimming took 5 bases from V and 8 from J, leaving 11 bases between them. Germline assignment: CDR1 SGDLS and CDR2 YYNGEE. The CDR3 is made up of 13 amino acids. CDR3 DNA sequence: TGTGCCAGCAGTGCTAAATGGGATTCACCCCTCCACTTT. It yields the protein CASSAKWDSPLHF.

This sequence joins TRBV19 and TRBJ2-3; 12 bases line up with TRBD2. The V gene end was trimmed by 2 bases and the J gene end by 5 bases; junction bases not matched to a gene: 2. CDR3 length: 15 residues. Looked up from germline, CDR1 is LNHDA and CDR2 is SQIVND (reference sequence). The CDR3 is CASSIRTSGKDTQYF. For the CDR3, the DNA is TGTGCCAGTAGTATACGGACTAGCGGGAAAGATACGCAGTATTTT.

The chain employs TRBV5-1 and TRBJ1-2; TRBD1 matches 11 bases. The germline CDR1 and CDR2 sequences are SGHRS and YFSETQ. Trimming took 2 bases from V and 4 from J; bases not matched to a gene: 4. The CDR3 has 15 amino acids. CDR3 DNA sequence: TGCGCCAGCAGCTTCGGACAGGGGGCTCGCTATGGCTACACCTTC. As protein: CASSFGQGARYGYTF.

J is TRBJ1-4 and V is TRBV7-9; unclear D gene. Trimming left V 5 bases short and J 10 bases short, with 11 bases between. This CDR3 is built from 12 residues. Per the germline V gene, CDR1 is SEHNR and CDR2 is FQNEAQ (reference sequence). CDR3 region: CASSPLSGKLFF. The CDR3 region has the DNA TGTGCCAGCAGCCCACTCTCGGGAAAACTGTTTTTT.

For this clone: Other DNA sequences in this sample translate to the same CDR3. The chain couples TRBV7-2 to TRBJ1-5; D ambiguous. Germline CDR1 is SGHTA and CDR2 is FQGNSA. The length of the CDR3 is 15 residues. Between the trimmed V and J ends, which lost 1 base and 1 base, there was a span of 8 bases. CDR3 protein: CASSLEGGSNQPQHF. DNA for the CDR3: TGTGCCAGCAGCTTAGAAGGTGGCAGCAATCAGCCCCAGCATTTT.

The chain uses TRBV2 and TRBJ2-2, with D possibly matching TRBD2 (7 bases). Trimming took off 8 bases at V and 6 bases at J, with 16 bases between the two ends. From germline, CDR1 is SNHLY and CDR2 FYNNEI. This CDR3 has 14 residues. CDR3 protein: CASGARGRAGELFF. The CDR3 nucleotides are TGTGCCAGCGGAGCAAGGGGGAGGGCCGGGGAGCTGTTTTTT.

The genes are TRBV2 and TRBJ1-6; D is possibly TRBD1 (5 bases). Germline CDR1 is SNHLY and CDR2 is FYNNEI. CDR3 size: 15 residues. V dropped 6 bases and J dropped 8 bases, with 17 bases sitting between them. The CDR3: CASSRQPLSDSPLHF. In nucleotides, the CDR3 is TGTGCCAGCAGCAGACAGCCTCTATCGGATTCACCCCTCCACTTT.

This clone was observed once. The chain has TRBV16 and TRBJ2-7; 9 nucleotides match TRBD2. In germline, CDR1 is KGHSY, CDR2 FQNENV. J lost 4 bases, V lost 6 bases, and 7 bases had no gene match. The length of the CDR3 is 14 residues. Here the CDR3 reads CASSTSGRGYEQYF. CDR3 in DNA: TGTGCCAGCAGTACTAGCGGGCGGGGATACGAGCAGTACTTC.

The chain couples TRBV10-2 to TRBJ1-5, with D perhaps matching TRBD1 (5 bases). The CDR3 sequence is 14 residues long. V dropped 6 bases and J dropped 7 bases, with 16 bases sitting between them. The germline V gene has CDR1 WSHSY and CDR2 SAAADI. The CDR3 region is CASSGTNEGQPQHF. In DNA, the CDR3 is TGCGCCAGCAGCGGGACCAACGAAGGACAGCCCCAGCATTTT.

The chain is built from TRBV6-5 and TRBJ1-2; 8 bases fit TRBD1. The CDR3 loop spans 14 amino acids. CDR1 MNHEY and CDR2 SVGAGI come from the germline V gene. J lost 5 bases, V lost 7 bases, and 9 bases had no gene match. Here the CDR3 DNA reads TGTGCCAGCACCTTCGACAGGGGCCGTTATGGCTACACCTTC. It codes for CASTFDRGRYGYTF.

This chain joins TRBV10-2 and TRBJ2-1, with 7 bases matching TRBD2. V lost 6 bases and J lost 2; bases outside the gene matches: 4. CDR1 is WSHSY and CDR2 is SAAADI in the germline V gene. The CDR3 covers 14 residues. The CDR3 here is CASREAGAYNEQFF. The CDR3 DNA is TGCGCCAGCAGGGAGGCGGGGGCCTACAATGAGCAGTTCTTC.

This clone was counted a single time. The chain uses TRBV28 and TRBJ2-1, with unresolved D. The CDR3 totals 13 residues. Germline lookup yields CDR1 MDHEN and CDR2 SYDVKM. Deletions cut 3 bases from V and 2 bases from J, with 5 bases between. The DNA for the CDR3 is TGTGCCAGCAGTTTCGGGCCCTACAATGAGCAGTTCTTC. Translated: CASSFGPYNEQFF.

The rearrangement joins TRBV15 to TRBJ2-2, with 15 nucleotides matching TRBD2. Germline CDR1 LNHNV, CDR2 YYDKDF (reference sequence). Trimming at V came to 6 bases and at J to 5 bases, leaving 13 bases not matched to a gene. The CDR3 length is 19 residues. This CDR3 reads CATSPGTSGRPGWTGELFF. The CDR3 DNA follows: TGTGCCACCAGTCCCGGGACTAGCGGGAGGCCCGGTTGGACCGGGGAGCTGTTTTTT.

The gene calls are TRBV7-2 and TRBJ2-5; 15 nucleotides agree with TRBD2. Germline V gene sequence: CDR1 SGHTA, CDR2 FQGNSA. The CDR3 loop spans 18 amino acids. The V segment lost 1 base and the J segment 4 bases; nucleotides outside the gene matches: 7. The CDR3 nucleotides read TGTGCCAGCAGCTTAGGGTGGACTAGCGGGGGGGCTGGAGAGACCCAGTACTTC. This encodes CASSLGWTSGGAGETQYF.

The chain joins TRBV27 to TRBJ2-5; no firm D call. V was cut by 0 bases and J by 5 bases, with 13 bases left in between. CDR3 size: 15 residues. Germline assignment: CDR1 MNHEY and CDR2 SMNVEV (reference sequence). DNA for the CDR3: TGTGCCAGCAGTTTATCTAAGTCGGGTTGGGAGACCCAGTACTTC. Amino acids: CASSLSKSGWETQYF.

This clone is a singleton in its sample. This chain links TRBV28 with TRBJ1-6; D remains unclear. V was shortened by 1 base and J by 6 bases, with 7 bases between the two germline ends. In germline, CDR1 is MDHEN, CDR2 SYDVKM. The CDR3 length is 14 residues. CDR3 sequence: CASSLLGSNSPLHF. The DNA for the CDR3 is TGTGCCAGCAGTTTATTGGGGAGTAATTCACCCCTCCACTTT.

This chain links TRBV2 with TRBJ1-1; 7 bases line up with TRBD1. Germline assignment: CDR1 SNHLY and CDR2 FYNNEI. The junction had 3 bases not matched to a gene; V was cut back by 5 bases and J by 3 bases. CDR3 length equals 13 residues. CDR3 sequence reads: CASSLDRDTEAFF. The CDR3 DNA follows: TGTGCCAGCAGTCTAGACAGGGACACTGAAGCTTTCTTT.

The chain employs TRBV11-3 and TRBJ2-1; tentative D call: TRBD2 (5 bases). This CDR3 region has 14 residues. Germline V gene sequence: CDR1 SGHNT, CDR2 YENEEA. Between the trimmed V and J ends, which lost 5 bases and 13 bases, there was a span of 21 bases. The CDR3 nucleotides are TGTGCCAGCAGCCAGAGGGTGGGCGTCGGTCCACAGTTCTTC. Its protein product is CASSQRVGVGPQFF. The full variable domain, rest sourced from reference TRBV11-3 and TRBJ2-1, is EAGVVQSPRYKIIEKKQPVAFWCNPISGHNTLYWYLQNLGQGPELLIRYENEEAVDDSQLPKDRFSAERLKGVDSTLKIQPAELGDSAVYLCASSQRVGVGPQFFGPGTRLTVL.

This clone has just one count. The chain joins TRBV11-1 to TRBJ2-5; D gene unclear. CDR3 length equals 15 residues. Germline assignment: CDR1 SGHAT and CDR2 FQDESV (reference sequence). Between the trimmed V and J ends, which lost 3 bases and 4 bases, there was a span of 15 bases. Written as DNA, the CDR3 is TGTGCCAGCAGCTTCCAGTTTGCAGGCCGAGAGACCCAGTACTTC. Its translation: CASSFQFAGRETQYF.

This clone occurred once. The CDR3: CASQGGYTEAFF. In DNA form, the CDR3 reads TGTGCCAGCCAGGGGGGGTACACTGAAGCTTTCTTT. V gene TRBV7-9 combines with J gene TRBJ1-1, with 7 bases matching TRBD1. The CDR3 has 12 residues. The V and J ends lost 8 bases and 3 bases, in that order; junction bases with no gene match: 3. Looked up from germline, CDR1 is SEHNR and CDR2 is FQNEAQ (reference sequence).

The V gene is TRBV30, the J gene TRBJ1-5; a weak D match, TRBD1 (6 bases). The CDR3 totals 14 residues. Trimming took 0 bases from V and 4 from J, leaving 10 bases between them. Germline V CDR1 and CDR2: GTSNPN, SVGIG (reference sequence). The CDR3 here is CAWSVGTRNQPQHF. The CDR3 DNA sequence: TGTGCCTGGAGTGTAGGGACACGTAATCAGCCCCAGCATTTT.

The chain employs TRBV28 and TRBJ1-5; 8 bases map to TRBD1. Germline lookup yields CDR1 MDHEN and CDR2 SYDVKM. J was trimmed by 4 bases and V by 5 bases; bases with no gene match: 7. This CDR3 has 15 residues. The CDR3 spells CASSPRDRRNQPQHF. The CDR3 region has the DNA TGTGCCAGCAGTCCTCGGGACAGGAGAAATCAGCCCCAGCATTTT.

The chain couples TRBV6-5 to TRBJ1-5; 7 bases line up with TRBD1. The CDR3 contains 15 residues. Losses at the gene ends were 6 bases for V and 6 bases for J; bases not matched to a gene: 11. The V gene's germline CDR1 is MNHEY and CDR2 SVGAGI. CDR3 in DNA: TGTGCCAGCAGAGAGACAGGGTCGGATAGTCAGCCCCAGCATTTT. Protein sequence: CASRETGSDSQPQHF.

The rearrangement joins TRBV10-2 to TRBJ1-6; D is unresolved. Germline V gene data show CDR1 as WSHSY and CDR2 as SAAADI. The CDR3 extends over 14 amino acids. Between the trimmed V and J ends, which lost 8 bases and 7 bases, there was a span of 15 bases. The DNA for the CDR3 is TGCGCCAGCGGCCCGGAGACGGCGAATTCACCCCTCCACTTT. As protein: CASGPETANSPLHF.

The chain combines TRBV3-1 (or the pseudogene TRBV3-2) with TRBJ2-4; either TRBD1 or TRBD2 may fit D (6 bases each). The CDR3 is 14 amino acids. Germline CDR1 LGHDT, CDR2 YNNKEL (reference sequence). V lost 1 base and J lost 9, with 13 bases in between. CDR3 residues: CASSQAGASVIQYF. In nucleotides, the CDR3 is TGTGCCAGCAGCCAAGCGGGGGCCTCTGTCATTCAGTACTTC.

This rearrangement joins TRBV29-1 to TRBJ2-1; D perhaps matches TRBD1 (5 bases). CDR1 SQVTM and CDR2 ANQGSEA come from the germline V gene. The CDR3 extends over 12 amino acids. V lost 1 base to trimming and J lost 9 bases, with 10 bases between them. The CDR3 sequence is CSVEVRVSEQFF. The CDR3 DNA reads TGCAGCGTTGAAGTCAGGGTTTCTGAGCAGTTCTTC.

The chain uses TRBV19 and TRBJ2-3; perhaps TRBD2 as D (6 bases). Germline assignment: CDR1 LNHDA and CDR2 SQIVND (reference sequence). Deletions cut 2 bases from V and 6 bases from J, with 18 bases between. This CDR3 spans 16 amino acids. The DNA of the CDR3 is TGTGCCAGTAGTATATTACTGTCCGGGAGTACCGATACGCAGTATTTT. It specifies CASSILLSGSTDTQYF.

The chain employs TRBV28 and TRBJ2-3, with 14 positions matching TRBD2. In germline, CDR1 is MDHEN, CDR2 SYDVKM. V shed 6 bases, J shed 4 bases, and the junction held 9 bases outside the gene matches. There are 17 residues in the CDR3. The CDR3 spells CASSPGLAGVEADTQYF. CDR3 DNA sequence: TGTGCCAGCAGCCCGGGACTAGCGGGAGTTGAGGCAGATACGCAGTATTTT. Full variable domain (missing parts from reference TRBV28 and TRBJ2-3): DVKVTQSSRYLVKRTGEKVFLECVQDMDHENMFWYRQDPGLGLRLIYFSYDVKMKEKGDIPEGYSVSREKKERFSLILESASTNQTSMYLCASSPGLAGVEADTQYFGPGTRLTVL.

This chain uses TRBV21-1 with TRBJ1-1. TRBV21-1 is classified as a pseudogene. The CDR3 consists of 15 residues. The CDR3 loop is CASSKAGVLYTEAFF. As DNA, the CDR3 is TGTGCCAGCAGCAAAGCTGGCGTCTTGTACACTGAAGCTTTCTTT.

The chain uses TRBV19 and TRBJ1-6, with 12 positions matching TRBD1. Germline trimming cut 9 bases from V and 11 bases from J; bases unmatched to any gene: 17. The V gene's germline CDR1 is LNHDA and CDR2 SQIVND (reference sequence). The CDR3 has 17 amino acids. This CDR3 reads CASRPMNSGTGGPPLHF. The CDR3 coding sequence is TGTGCCAGCCGACCCATGAACTCCGGGACAGGGGGCCCACCCCTCCACTTT.

This chain connects TRBV10-2 to TRBJ2-5; TRBD1 is a possible D gene (7 bases). Trimming took 7 bases from V and 0 from J, leaving 15 bases between them. The CDR3 has 15 amino acids. Germline CDR1 and CDR2: WSHSY and SAAADI. In DNA, the CDR3 is TGCGCCAGCACCGACAGGGACTCGTACCAAGAGACCCAGTACTTC. Translation gives CASTDRDSYQETQYF.